This TCR beta chain was captured in a study of cytomegalovirus exposure and HLA in healthy donors. The CDR3 spans 17 residues. Germline V gene data show CDR1 as SEHNR and CDR2 as FQNEAQ (reference sequence). With 0 bases removed from V and 2 bases from J, the gap between germline ends came to 13 bases. The study's findings and limits: TCR sequences were mostly rare, though some public TCRs occurred in many donors.

Measured with immunoSEQ multiplex PCR; TCRdb has only the in-frame clones, and not every one. The sample has 200,000 or so clones, about 90% seen once. A word on this clone: Its antigen is currently unknown.

The sequenced material came from PBMCs. V gene TRBV7-9 combines with J gene TRBJ1-4; the D gene is possibly TRBD1 (6 bases). This clonotype was sampled from a woman aged 18-35 years in good health and CMV-seronegative. The CDR3 loop is CASSLANTGYTNEKLFF. The CDR3 region has the DNA TGTGCCAGCAGCTTAGCGAATACAGGGTACACTAATGAAAAACTGTTTTTT.